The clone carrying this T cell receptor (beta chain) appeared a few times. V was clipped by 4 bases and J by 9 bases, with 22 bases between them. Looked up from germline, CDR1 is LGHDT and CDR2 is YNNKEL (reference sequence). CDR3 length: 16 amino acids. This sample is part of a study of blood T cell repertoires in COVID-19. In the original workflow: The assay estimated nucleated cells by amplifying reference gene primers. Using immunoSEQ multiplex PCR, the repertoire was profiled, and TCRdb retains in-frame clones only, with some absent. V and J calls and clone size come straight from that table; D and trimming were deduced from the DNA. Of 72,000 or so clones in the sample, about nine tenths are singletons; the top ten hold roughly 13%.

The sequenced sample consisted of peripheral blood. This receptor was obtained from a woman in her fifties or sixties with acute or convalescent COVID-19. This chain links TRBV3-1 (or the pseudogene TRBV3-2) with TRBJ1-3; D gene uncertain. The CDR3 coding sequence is TGTGCCAGCAGCCCGTCCCGGACTGCCTTTGGGCGCACCATATATTTT. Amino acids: CASSPSRTAFGRTIYF.